These T cell receptor beta chains were read from a single sample in a study of T cell responses to AZD1222 COVID-19 vaccine. TCRdb's copy holds only in-frame clones and misses some; the assay was immunoSEQ multiplex PCR. This table has approximately 150,000 clones, about 90% appearing once. Sequenced here: peripheral blood, sampled 28 days after the second AZD1222 dose. All receptors derive from an adult who received the AZD1222 COVID-19 vaccine. Both conserved end residues are part of each CDR3. A D gene is named only where the DNA matches it firmly. Clone size, where shown, is once, few, many, or a class for clones that have expanded.

V gene	J gene	clone size	D gene	CDR3 DNA	CDR3 protein
TRBV24-1	TRBJ2-1	.	TRBD2	TGTGCCACCCCTGGAGGGACTAGCGGCTACAATGAGCAGTTCTTC	CATPGGTSGYNEQFF
TRBV9	TRBJ1-1	.	.	TGTGCCAGCAGCGTAGTTTCAGGGGCATACAACACTGAAGCTTTCTTT	CASSVVSGAYNTEAFF
TRBV19	TRBJ1-6	.	.	TGTGCCAGTAGTATAGATCGGGTCCCCAACGCTTCACCCCTCCACTTT	CASSIDRVPNASPLHF
TRBV4-1	TRBJ1-3	.	.	TGCGCCAGCAGCCAAGATAATTCCGAGGCCACCTCTGGAAACACCATATATTTT	CASSQDNSEATSGNTIYF
TRBV2	TRBJ1-1	few	.	TGTGCCAGCAGTGAATTGCAGGTTAACACTGAAGCTTTCTTT	CASSELQVNTEAFF
TRBV3-1/TRBV3-2	TRBJ2-1	.	.	TGTGCCAGCAGCCAAGATTGGAGGGATGAGCAGTTCTTC	CASSQDWRDEQFF
TRBV19	TRBJ2-1	.	TRBD2	TGTGCCAGTAGTATCCAAAGCGGGAGGGGGGCCAATGAGCAGTTCTTC	CASSIQSGRGANEQFF
TRBV2	TRBJ1-2	.	TRBD1	TGTGCCACCCATTATGGGGACAGAGCTAACTATGGCTACACCTTC	CATHYGDRANYGYTF
TRBV30	TRBJ1-5	.	.	TGTGCCTGGAGTGGAGGTGGGGATCAGCCCCAGCATTTT	CAWSGGGDQPQHF
TRBV6-5	TRBJ1-3	.	.	TGTGCCAGCAGGGTTACAGAAACTGGAAACACCATATATTTT	CASRVTETGNTIYF
TRBV6-2/TRBV6-3	TRBJ2-7	.	.	TGTGCCAGCAGTTACCCGGGACAACACCCCTACGAGCAGTACTTC	CASSYPGQHPYEQYF
TRBV11-3	TRBJ2-1	.	.	TGTGCCAGCAGCTTATCAAGAGGGGGTTACAATGAGCAGTTCTTC	CASSLSRGGYNEQFF
TRBV5-4	TRBJ2-5	.	.	TGTGCCAGCAGCTTGGGTCTGGGGGCGGACCAAGAGACCCAGTACTTC	CASSLGLGADQETQYF
TRBV6-5	TRBJ2-5	.	.	TGTGCCAACCAACGCGGGGAGACCCAGTACTTC	CANQRGETQYF
TRBV2	TRBJ2-7	.	.	TGTGCCAGCAGCCGCGCGGGCGAGCAGTACTTC	CASSRAGEQYF
TRBV6-4	TRBJ2-3	.	TRBD2	TGTGCCAGCAGTGACTCCGGGACTAGCGGAGATACGCAGTATTTT	CASSDSGTSGDTQYF
TRBV5-6	TRBJ1-2	.	TRBD1	TGTGCCAGCAGCTTGGTGGACAGGGGCAACTATGGCTACACCTTC	CASSLVDRGNYGYTF
TRBV6-2/TRBV6-3	TRBJ1-1	.	TRBD1	TGTGCCAGCAGTTCTACCGGGACAGGGTATCGTGTCACTGAAGCTTTCTTT	CASSSTGTGYRVTEAFF
TRBV19	TRBJ2-7	.	.	TGTGCCAGTAGTGGAGGCAGGCCGGCGACCTACGAGCAGTACTTC	CASSGGRPATYEQYF
TRBV7-2	TRBJ2-3	.	.	TGTGCCAGCAGCCGTCCACCTAGCACAGATACGCAGTATTTT	CASSRPPSTDTQYF
TRBV5-1	TRBJ1-3	.	.	TGCGCCAGCAGCTTGGAAGGCAGGAATGGGGACACCATATATTTT	CASSLEGRNGDTIYF
TRBV6-5	TRBJ2-7	few	TRBD2	TGTGCCAGCCGACTAGCGGGAGGGCCCTACGAGCAGTACTTC	CASRLAGGPYEQYF
TRBV6-5	TRBJ1-2	.	.	TGTGCCAGCAGCCTAGACCGGTCTAACTATGGCTACACCTTC	CASSLDRSNYGYTF
TRBV3-1/TRBV3-2	TRBJ1-1	.	.	TGTGCCAGCACCTCGGGGGGGCTGGGGACTGAAGCTTTCTTT	CASTSGGLGTEAFF
TRBV15	TRBJ2-3	.	TRBD2	TGTGCCACCAGCAGAAGCCGGGGGGGCCCAGATACGCAGTATTTT	CATSRSRGGPDTQYF
TRBV28	TRBJ1-2	.	.	TGTGCCAGCAGTTTGGGATCGACGGGCTTCTGGGGCTATGGCTACACCTTC	CASSLGSTGFWGYGYTF